The entry that follows covers one T cell receptor beta chain sequence. Produced via immunoSEQ multiplex PCR; TCRdb's table is partial and in-frame only. The table has under 15,000 clones, around 90% seen once; the top ten hold about 27%. The data stem from a study of preoperative IRX-2 immunotherapy in early breast cancer. Treatment meaning: preoperative locoregional IRX-2 cytokine immunotherapy. Preoperative locoregional IRX-2 cytokine immunotherapy was tested in the phase Ib source study. The germline gives CDR1 SSHAT, CDR2 FNYEAQ (reference sequence). The CDR3 has 12 residues. The ends were cut back, 5 bases at V and 7 bases at J, with 11 bases in the middle.

The gene calls are TRBV7-7 and TRBJ1-1; possible D gene TRBD1, 6 bases. The origin of this receptor is a human donor with breast cancer. The specimen was obtained from a patient treated with IRX-2 immunotherapy. Here the CDR3 reads CASSPLTGEAFF. The CDR3 bases are TGTGCCAGCAGCCCATTGACAGGTGAAGCTTTCTTT.